These 21 T cell receptor beta chains came from one sample sequenced in a study of T cells after yellow fever vaccination. TCRdb reprocessed the 5' RACE reads via MiXCR and lists one record per CDR3 protein. The sample lists approximately 260,000 distinct CDR3 sequences; about 5% were seen once. The starting material was CD4+ T cells sorted from PBMCs, obtained on the day of the yellow fever booster vaccination. The receptors stem from a man aged 18 to 30 who received the YFV17D yellow fever vaccine.

This clonotype appeared many times. V usage is TRBV28 and J usage is TRBJ1-3; D unclear. V was clipped by 3 bases and J by 0 bases, with 9 bases between them. CDR1 and CDR2 from the germline V gene are MDHEN and SYDVKM. CDR3 length: 15 residues. CDR3 region: CASSLAVRSGNTIYF. The CDR3 nucleotides read TGTGCCAGCAGTTTGGCGGTCCGCTCTGGAAACACCATATATTTT.

This clonotype was observed at least ten times. The chain carries TRBV20-1 and TRBJ1-6, with D uncertain. The V gene's germline CDR1 is DFQATT and CDR2 SNEGSKA (reference sequence). V lost 3 bases, J lost 8 bases, and 8 bases lay in between. CDR3 length equals 12 residues. DNA for the CDR3: TGCAGTGCTAGCACCAGGTATTCACCCCTCCACTTT. As protein: CSASTRYSPLHF.

CDR3 DNA: TGTGCCAGCTCACCACTCACCTTGAACACTGAAGCTTTCTTT. Translation gives CASSPLTLNTEAFF. This chain connects TRBV18 to TRBJ1-1, with D hard to call. Germline V gene lookup returns CDR1 KGHSH and CDR2 LQKENI. This CDR3 comprises 14 residues. Trimming pared 1 base from V and 0 bases from J, leaving 6 bases between.

The rearrangement links TRBV20-1 to TRBJ2-3, with no clear D. V was clipped by 6 bases and J by 2 bases, with 12 bases between them. The V gene's germline CDR1 is DFQATT and CDR2 SNEGSKA (reference sequence). The CDR3 sequence is 13 residues long. This chain's CDR3 is CSAPGQITDTQYF. In DNA form, the CDR3 reads TGCAGTGCCCCCGGGCAGATCACAGATACGCAGTATTTT.

This clonotype was counted between two and nine times. The genes are TRBV10-1 and TRBJ2-7, with D tentatively TRBD1 (5 bases). The germline V gene encodes CDR1 WNHNN and CDR2 SYGVQD (reference sequence). This CDR3 contains 13 residues. The ends were cut back, 7 bases at V and 1 base at J, with 11 bases in the middle. CDR3 coding DNA: TGCGCCAGCACAGTAGCAGGGTCCTACGAGCAGTACTTC. Its protein is CASTVAGSYEQYF.

This clonotype was detected many times. The chain combines TRBV12-3 or TRBV12-4 with TRBJ1-2; no firm D call. The CDR3 loop spans 14 amino acids. The V end lost 6 bases, the J end lost 6 bases, and 17 bases lay between the germline ends. CDR3 sequence: CASSLRHQMNGYTF. The CDR3 nucleotides are TGTGCCAGCAGCTTGAGGCACCAGATGAATGGCTACACCTTC.

This clonotype was detected many times. This rearrangement joins TRBV7-9 to TRBJ1-1; D ambiguous. Trimming took 7 bases from V and 0 from J, leaving 21 bases between them. The CDR3 runs to 17 residues. Germline values: CDR1 SEHNR, CDR2 FQNEAQ (reference sequence). The CDR3 nucleotides read TGTGCCAGCACCTCGCGGTTTCCAGGTAGTGTGAACACTGAAGCTTTCTTT. Translating it yields CASTSRFPGSVNTEAFF.

DNA for the CDR3: TGTGCCAGCAGCTTCTCGACACTAGCGGGGGGCACAGATACGCAGTATTTT. Its translation is CASSFSTLAGGTDTQYF. V gene TRBV11-2 combines with J gene TRBJ2-3; 11 bases align to TRBD2. Looked up from germline, CDR1 is SGHAT and CDR2 is FQNNGV. V gave up 3 bases and J gave up 1 base; unmatched junction bases: 6. This CDR3 contains 17 residues.

This rearrangement joins TRBV7-9 to TRBJ2-1; the D call may be TRBD1 or TRBD2 (7 bases each). Germline assignment: CDR1 SEHNR and CDR2 FQNEAQ (reference sequence). There are 16 residues in the CDR3. V lost 2 bases to trimming and J lost 4 bases, with 15 bases between them. The CDR3 is CASSLRSGDSYNEQFF. The CDR3 DNA is TGTGCCAGCAGCTTACGAAGCGGGGACAGTTACAATGAGCAGTTCTTC.

As DNA, the CDR3 is TGTGCCAGCAGCCCGCTAATAGCGGTAAAAGAGACCCAGTACTTC. Its translation is CASSPLIAVKETQYF. The chain combines TRBV7-6 with TRBJ2-5; maybe TRBD2 (6 bases). CDR1 and CDR2 from the germline V gene are SGHVS and FNYEAQ. CDR3 length: 15 amino acids. Trimming took off 5 bases at V and 3 bases at J, with 16 bases between the two ends.

This clonotype was seen a few times. The chain recombines TRBV7-9 with TRBJ1-6; a possible D gene is TRBD1 (5 bases). Germline CDR1 is SEHNR and CDR2 is FQNEAQ (reference sequence). V shed 2 bases and J shed 8 bases, with 7 bases lying between them. CDR3 length: 13 amino acids. The CDR3 sequence is CASSLRRDSPLHF. CDR3 nucleotides: TGTGCCAGCAGCTTACGCAGGGATTCACCCCTCCACTTT.

This clonotype was counted at least ten times. The chain is built from TRBV24-1 and TRBJ2-7; a possible D gene is TRBD2 (6 bases). Germline assignment: CDR1 KGHDR and CDR2 SFDVKD. There are 15 residues in the CDR3. V was trimmed by 2 bases and J by 2 bases, leaving 12 bases between them. CDR3 in amino acids: CATSDWGEPPYEQYF. The DNA for the CDR3 is TGTGCCACCAGTGATTGGGGGGAACCGCCCTACGAGCAGTACTTC.

This chain connects TRBV20-1 to TRBJ1-4; D is uncertain. Per germline, CDR1 DFQATT and CDR2 SNEGSKA (reference sequence). Trimming took off 3 bases at V and 6 bases at J, with 14 bases between the two ends. This CDR3 has 14 residues. CDR3 loop: CSARRENLDEKLFF. In DNA, the CDR3 is TGCAGTGCTAGGAGAGAGAACCTTGATGAAAAACTGTTTTTT.

CDR3 amino acids: CSARTDGQETQYF. CDR3 nucleotide sequence: TGCAGTGCTAGAACCGACGGTCAAGAGACCCAGTACTTC. V gene TRBV20-1 combines with J gene TRBJ2-5, with D unresolved. The ends were cut back, 2 bases at V and 2 bases at J, with 9 bases in the middle. Germline CDR1 reads DFQATT; CDR2 reads SNEGSKA (reference sequence). The CDR3 has 13 amino acids.

This clonotype appeared many times. The V call is TRBV18, the J call TRBJ2-1; D ambiguous. The CDR3 spans 13 residues. Trimming shortened V by 6 bases and J by 8 bases, and 14 bases separated the two germline ends. The germline gives CDR1 KGHSH, CDR2 LQKENI. CDR3 sequence (DNA): TGTGCCAGCTCGCCCAGCCTACACGATGAGCAGTTCTTC. It yields the protein CASSPSLHDEQFF.

The chain uses TRBV6-1 and TRBJ2-1, with 9 bases identical to TRBD1. The CDR3 sequence is 13 residues long. The V segment lost 9 bases and the J segment 9 bases; nucleotides outside the gene matches: 9. The germline V gene has CDR1 MNHNS and CDR2 SASEGT. The CDR3 DNA sequence: TGTGCCAGGAGCCGGGACAGGGATGGTGAGCAGTTCTTC. The encoded protein is CARSRDRDGEQFF.

This clonotype showed up just a few times. The gene calls are TRBV2 and TRBJ2-3; 8 bases map to TRBD2. CDR3 length: 13 residues. The junction had 4 bases not matched to a gene; V was cut back by 6 bases and J by 5 bases. CDR1 and CDR2 from the germline V gene are SNHLY and FYNNEI. CDR3 protein: CASRSGGLDTQYF. The CDR3 coding sequence is TGTGCCAGCAGGAGCGGGGGCCTAGATACGCAGTATTTT.

In this sample, this clonotype turned up many times. The chain uses TRBV11-2 and TRBJ1-4, with TRBD1 matching 10 bases. Germline CDR1 and CDR2: SGHAT and FQNNGV. With V trimmed by 3 bases and J by 6 bases, 7 bases remained unmatched. The CDR3 covers 16 residues. CDR3 protein: CASSFPPGQGDEKLFF. In DNA, the CDR3 is TGTGCCAGCAGCTTTCCCCCCGGACAGGGGGATGAAAAACTGTTTTTT.

This clonotype has more than one count but fewer than ten. The rearrangement links TRBV5-1 to TRBJ2-1, with TRBD2 identical over 11 bases. The junction had 1 base not matched to a gene; V was cut back by 2 bases and J by 6 bases. Germline CDR1 SGHRS, CDR2 YFSETQ. The CDR3 covers 14 residues. The CDR3 spells CASSFGTSGNEQFF. The CDR3 coding sequence is TGCGCCAGCAGCTTCGGGACTAGCGGCAATGAGCAGTTCTTC.

The chain is built from TRBV7-2 and TRBJ1-2; a possible D gene is TRBD1 (5 bases). V was pared by 3 bases and J by 8 bases, with 16 bases between. CDR1 and CDR2 from the germline V gene are SGHTA and FQGNSA. The CDR3 is 14 residues long. The CDR3 loop is CASSFTGLNGGYTF. Written as DNA, the CDR3 is TGTGCCAGCAGCTTTACAGGTCTCAATGGAGGCTACACCTTC.

This clonotype was observed a few times. The chain joins TRBV10-3 to TRBJ1-1, with D possibly TRBD1 on 5 matching bases. The V and J ends lost 10 bases and 5 bases respectively, with 20 bases between them. In germline, CDR1 is ENHRY, CDR2 SYGVKD. This CDR3 spans 14 amino acids. CDR3 in amino acids: CASGGVEAGTEAFF. In nucleotides, the CDR3 is TGTGCCAGCGGAGGGGTAGAAGCGGGGACTGAAGCTTTCTTT.